Listed below are T cell receptor beta chains from one sample, sequenced in a study of T cells in Graves' hyperthyroidism and ophthalmopathy. Each CDR3 protein gets one entry after TCRdb re-called the multiplex PCR reads with MiXCR. The repertoire holds hundreds of thousands of distinct CDR3 sequences, around 15% seen once, with about a tenth in the top ten. Sequences were obtained from blood. Receptors were obtained from a woman aged 18 to 35 with Graves' hyperthyroidism. The CDR3 runs from the conserved cysteine through the conserved F or W. D genes are given only for firm matches. Only some rows state a clone size, as once, few, many or a class for expanded clones.

>TRBD2|TRBJ2-7|many|TRBV9
TGTGCCAGCAGCGTAGGAGGGACTAGCGGCTACGAGCAGTACTTC
CASSVGGTSGYEQYF
>TRBD1|TRBJ1-5|many|TRBV20-1
TGCAGTGCTAGAGATTTGGGACAGGATGGTCAGCCCCAGCATTTT
CSARDLGQDGQPQHF
>NA|TRBJ2-1|few|TRBV19
TGTGCCAGTAGTCGAGGGAAGGGTGAGCAGTTCTTC
CASSRGKGEQFF
>NA|TRBJ1-4|many|TRBV7-8
TGTGCCAGCAGCCCCGACCTGGGGGATAATGAAAAACTGTTTTTT
CASSPDLGDNEKLFF
>TRBD2|TRBJ2-1|few|TRBV12-3/TRBV12-4
TGTGCCAGCAGTTTTGTGGGACTAGCGGGAGAGTGGGGTCACAATGAGCAGTTCTTC
CASSFVGLAGEWGHNEQFF
>TRBD2|TRBJ2-7|many|TRBV7-9
TGTGCCAGCAGCTCGCCGGGACTAGGGGCCTACGAGCAGTACTTC
CASSSPGLGAYEQYF
>TRBD2|TRBJ2-3|many|TRBV5-1
TGCGCCAGCAGTGAGGCTAGCGGGACGAACACAGATACGCAGTATTTT
CASSEASGTNTDTQYF
>NA|TRBJ1-3|NA|TRBV13
TGTGCCAGCAGCTTCGGGGACCTCTCTGGAAACACCATATATTTT
CASSFGDLSGNTIYF
>TRBD2|TRBJ2-7|many|TRBV7-9
TGTGCCAGCAGCCCCGGACTAGCGTTAGAGCAGTACTTC
CASSPGLALEQYF
>TRBD2|TRBJ2-3|many|TRBV7-2
TGTGCCAGCAGCTTAGCGCGGGCTAGCGGGCTCCTGGCGGATACGCAGTATTTT
CASSLARASGLLADTQYF
>NA|TRBJ2-7|NA|TRBV29-1
TGCAGCGGTAAGATAGGAGCCGAGCAGTACTTC
CSGKIGAEQYF
>TRBD2|TRBJ2-7|many|TRBV13
TGTGCCAGCAGCCCCCGACTAGCGGCCACCTCCTCCTACGAGCAGTACTTC
CASSPRLAATSSYEQYF
>NA|TRBJ1-1|NA|TRBV19
TGTGCCACGGCGGACACTATGAACACTGAAGCTTTCTTT
CATADTMNTEAFF
>NA|TRBJ1-1|NA|TRBV20-1
TGCAGTGCTAGAATCCAGGTGAACACTGAAGCTTTCTTT
CSARIQVNTEAFF
>NA|TRBJ2-7|NA|TRBV6-2/TRBV6-3
TGTGCCAGCAGTTACTCACAGGACCGACTGGCCGAGCAGTACTTC
CASSYSQDRLAEQYF
>NA|TRBJ2-1|many|TRBV5-1
TGCGCCAGCAGCTTGGGGGTGGGCGGAGAGGATGAGCAGTTCTTC
CASSLGVGGEDEQFF
>TRBD1|TRBJ1-1|NA|TRBV27
TGTGCCAGCAGTTTAGGGAGACAGGGGAACATGAACACTGAAGCTTTCTTT
CASSLGRQGNMNTEAFF
>NA|TRBJ1-5|many|TRBV9
TGTGCCAGCAGCGTCGGAGATCAGCCCCAGCATTTT
CASSVGDQPQHF
>NA|TRBJ1-2|many|TRBV24-1
TGTGCCACCAGTGATTTCCGGACGGACTATGGCTACACCTTC
CATSDFRTDYGYTF
>NA|TRBJ2-1|many|TRBV12-3/TRBV12-4
TGTGCCAGCAGAGTAAATGAGCAGTTCTTC
CASRVNEQFF
>NA|TRBJ2-5|NA|TRBV20-1
TGCAGTGCGGGGGATGGCTCGGAGACCCAGTACTTC
CSAGDGSETQYF
>NA|TRBJ2-6|few|TRBV6-1
TGTGCCAGCACTCAGAAAGGGCCAGGGACTGGGGCCAACGTCCTGACTTTC
CASTQKGPGTGANVLTF
>TRBD2|TRBJ2-1|many|TRBV24-1
TGTGCCACCAGTGCCTCCCCGACAGCGGGGGCTAGCGGGAGGGCCGGGTCCTACAATGAGCAGTTCTTC
CATSASPTAGASGRAGSYNEQFF